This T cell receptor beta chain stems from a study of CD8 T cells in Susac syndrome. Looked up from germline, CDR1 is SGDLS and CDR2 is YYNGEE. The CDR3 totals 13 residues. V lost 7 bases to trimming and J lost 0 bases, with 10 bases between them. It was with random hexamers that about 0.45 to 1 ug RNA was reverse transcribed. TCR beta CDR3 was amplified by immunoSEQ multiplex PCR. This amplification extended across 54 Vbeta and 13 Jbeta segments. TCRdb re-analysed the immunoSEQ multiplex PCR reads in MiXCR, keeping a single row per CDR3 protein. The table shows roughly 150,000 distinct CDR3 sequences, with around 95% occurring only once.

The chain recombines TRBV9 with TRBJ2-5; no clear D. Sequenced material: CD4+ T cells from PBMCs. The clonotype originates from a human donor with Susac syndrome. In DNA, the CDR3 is TGTGCCAGCTCGAAAGGACACCAAGAGACCCAGTACTTC. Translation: CASSKGHQETQYF.